Presented here are 6 T cell receptor beta chains from one specimen sequenced in a study of cytomegalovirus exposure and HLA in healthy donors. Data came from immunoSEQ multiplex PCR; TCRdb stores just in-frame clones and leaves some out. Of around 150,000 clones listed, about 89% are singletons. The specimen sequenced was PBMCs. The receptor source for this set is a woman between 18 and 29 years old in good health and CMV-seropositive.

The rearrangement joins TRBV15 to TRBJ2-7, with 7 bases aligning to TRBD2. Germline V gene data show CDR1 as LNHNV and CDR2 as YYDKDF (reference sequence). This CDR3 has 19 residues. Trimming cost V 0 bases and J 2 bases; bases outside gene matches: 16. This CDR3 reads CATSRDRWGRAVIPYEQYF. The CDR3 DNA sequence: TGTGCCACCAGCAGAGATCGTTGGGGGAGGGCCGTTATCCCCTACGAGCAGTACTTC.

This clone was seen a single time. V usage is TRBV11-1 and J usage is TRBJ2-1, with 10 bases lining up with TRBD1. The V gene end was trimmed by 5 bases and the J gene end by 8 bases; junction bases not matched to a gene: 9. The germline V gene has CDR1 SGHAT and CDR2 FQDESV (reference sequence). The CDR3 loop spans 15 amino acids. CDR3 coding DNA: TGTGCCAGCAGCCCGCGGACAGGGGGTATGGATGAGCAGTTCTTC. This encodes CASSPRTGGMDEQFF.

The chain has TRBV28 and TRBJ2-1, with TRBD2 matching over 9 bases. The CDR3 has 16 amino acids. The germline gives CDR1 MDHEN, CDR2 SYDVKM. After removal of 4 bases from V and 1 base from J, the junction contained 5 bases not matched to a gene. CDR3 in DNA: TGTGCCAGCAGTTCTATTAGCGGGAGATCCTACAATGAGCAGTTCTTC. This gives the protein CASSSISGRSYNEQFF.

This CDR3 reads CASSSTSGTGEYWGANVLTF. The CDR3 coding sequence is TGCGCCAGCAGCTCCACGTCCGGGACAGGGGAATATTGGGGGGCCAACGTCCTGACTTTC. V usage is TRBV5-1 and J usage is TRBJ2-6; 10 positions match TRBD1. Germline V lookup: CDR1 SGHRS, CDR2 YFSETQ. V dropped 3 bases and J dropped 4; count of bases not matched to a gene: 16. The CDR3 is 20 residues long.

This rearrangement joins TRBV28 to TRBJ2-7; 7 bases are shared with TRBD2. This CDR3 region has 13 residues. Germline values: CDR1 MDHEN, CDR2 SYDVKM. V lost 5 bases to trimming and J lost 5 bases; unmatched junction nucleotides: 6. CDR3 DNA: TGTGCCAGCAGTCCACTAGCGACCAACGAGCAGTACTTC. Its translation: CASSPLATNEQYF.

This clone came up once. Other nucleotide sequences from this sample produce the same CDR3. This chain uses TRBV28 with TRBJ1-2; D not certain. The germline CDR1 and CDR2 sequences are MDHEN and SYDVKM. This CDR3 is built from 12 residues. V was pared by 5 bases and J by 0 bases, with 4 bases between. CDR3 sequence (DNA): TGTGCCAGCAGTACAGCTAACTATGGCTACACCTTC. It specifies CASSTANYGYTF.